The present T cell receptor beta chain was sequenced within a study of cytomegalovirus exposure and HLA in healthy donors. Study details: Unique TCR beta sequences numbering about 100 million came from some 200 million T cells in an earlier analysis. Samples from HLA-typed donors yielded approximately 80 million unique TCRs in an early data release.

This clone was seen a handful of times. Its antigen is not identified. The final CDR3 position lacks the conserved phenylalanine or tryptophan, pointing to a likely read error. It is unclear where the CDR3 begins or ends on the DNA, so no DNA is shown, and the CDR3 is as TCRdb lists it. The CDR3 has 9 residues if both end residues are counted. Germline V CDR1 and CDR2: MNHNS, SASEGT. Amplification used 60 Vbeta primers and 13 Jbeta primers. The data were produced by immunoSEQ multiplex PCR, yet TCRdb's version contains in-frame clones alone and is incomplete. The sample holds approximately 100,000 clones; less than 9.5% are singletons and the top ten take roughly 4.7%. Study-wide results and caveats: Available immune exposure information was restricted to CMV serostatus only. According to reports, the classifier identified cytomegalovirus status with high specificity and sensitivity.

What was sequenced was PBMCs. The clonotype comes from a man between 45 and 60 years old in good health and CMV-seropositive. The V call is TRBV6-1, the J call TRBJ1-4; the table's D call, TRBD1, has no DNA check behind it. The chain's CDR3 is CASRDDRGP.